This T cell receptor (beta chain) came from a study of T cell changes during pregnancy in multiple sclerosis. The CDR3 sequence is 13 residues long. Per germline, CDR1 SGDLS and CDR2 YYNGEE. Losses at the gene ends were 3 bases for V and 5 bases for J; bases not matched to a gene: 0. Here immunoSEQ multiplex PCR was the method, and the copy in TCRdb shows in-frame clones only, minus some. This table has around 39,000 clones, approximately 91% appearing once. This clone came up once. The sequenced sample was CD8+ T cells from peripheral blood mononuclear cells, obtained in the first trimester of pregnancy. This clonotype was sampled from a female donor with multiple sclerosis, enrolled in a pregnancy study. The V gene is TRBV9, the J gene TRBJ2-3, with 10 bases aligning to TRBD2. The CDR3, as DNA: TGTGCCAGCAGCGCTAGCGGGGGAGATACGCAGTATTTT. This translates into CASSASGGDTQYF.